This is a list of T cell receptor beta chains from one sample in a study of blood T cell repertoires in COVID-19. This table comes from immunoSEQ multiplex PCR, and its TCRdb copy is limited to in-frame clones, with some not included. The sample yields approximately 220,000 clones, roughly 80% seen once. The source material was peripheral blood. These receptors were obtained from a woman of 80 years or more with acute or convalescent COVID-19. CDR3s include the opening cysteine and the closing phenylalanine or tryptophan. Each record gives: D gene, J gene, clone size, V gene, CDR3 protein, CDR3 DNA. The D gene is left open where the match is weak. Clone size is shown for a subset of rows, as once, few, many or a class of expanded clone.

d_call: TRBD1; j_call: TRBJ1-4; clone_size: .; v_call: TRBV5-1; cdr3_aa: CASSLGTGEEKLFF; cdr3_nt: TGCGCCAGCAGCTTGGGGACAGGGGAAGAAAAACTGTTTTTT
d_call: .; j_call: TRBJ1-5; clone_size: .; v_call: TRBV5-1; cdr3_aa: CASSQDSQQPQHF; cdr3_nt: TGCGCCAGCAGCCAGGACTCTCAACAGCCCCAGCATTTT
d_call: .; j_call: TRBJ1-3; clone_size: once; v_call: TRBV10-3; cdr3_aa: CAILESSGNTIYF; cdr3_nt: TGTGCCATATTAGAGAGCTCTGGAAACACCATATATTTT
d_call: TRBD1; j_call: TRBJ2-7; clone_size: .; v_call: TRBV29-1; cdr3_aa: CSVGGQGVYEQYF; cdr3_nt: TGCAGCGTTGGGGGACAGGGTGTCTACGAGCAGTACTTC
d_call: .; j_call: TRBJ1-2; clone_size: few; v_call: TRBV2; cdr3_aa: CASSVLGYTF; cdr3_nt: TGTGCCAGCAGTGTCCTTGGCTACACCTTC
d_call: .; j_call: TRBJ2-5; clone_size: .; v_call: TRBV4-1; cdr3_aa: CASSQDNGGGSPLETQYF; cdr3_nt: TGCGCCAGCAGCCAAGATAATGGAGGGGGCTCGCCCCTAGAGACCCAGTACTTC
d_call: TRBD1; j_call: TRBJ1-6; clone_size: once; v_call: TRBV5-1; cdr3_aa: CASSSTGVAGGRLTNSPLHF; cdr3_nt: TGCGCCAGCAGCTCGACAGGGGTGGCCGGAGGGAGGCTAACGAATTCACCCCTCCACTTT
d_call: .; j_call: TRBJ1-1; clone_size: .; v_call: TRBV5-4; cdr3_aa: CASSPGQTNTEAFF; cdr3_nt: TGTGCCAGCAGCCCCGGACAGACTAACACTGAAGCTTTCTTT
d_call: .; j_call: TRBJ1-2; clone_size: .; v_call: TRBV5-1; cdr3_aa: CASSFGSGGNYGYTF; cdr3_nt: TGCGCCAGCAGCTTTGGCTCTGGAGGCAACTATGGCTACACCTTC
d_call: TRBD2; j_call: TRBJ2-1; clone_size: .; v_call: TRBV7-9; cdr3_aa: CASRGLGKNNEQFF; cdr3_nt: TGTGCCAGCAGGGGACTAGGCAAGAACAATGAGCAGTTCTTC
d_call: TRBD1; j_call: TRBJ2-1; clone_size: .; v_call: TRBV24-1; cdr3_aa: CATGTGDYNEQFF; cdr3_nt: TGTGCCACCGGGACAGGGGACTACAATGAGCAGTTCTTC
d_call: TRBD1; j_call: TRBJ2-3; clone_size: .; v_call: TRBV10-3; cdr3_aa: CAIDRGSTDTQYF; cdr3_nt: TGTGCCATAGACAGGGGAAGCACAGATACGCAGTATTTT
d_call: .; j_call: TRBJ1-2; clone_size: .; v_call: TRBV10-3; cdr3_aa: CAISTPPLGYTF; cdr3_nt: TGTGCCATCAGTACTCCCCCCCTAGGCTACACCTTC
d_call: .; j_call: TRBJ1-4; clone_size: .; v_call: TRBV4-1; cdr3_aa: CASSQGGANEKLFF; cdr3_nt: TGCGCCAGCAGCCAGGGAGGAGCTAATGAAAAACTGTTTTTT
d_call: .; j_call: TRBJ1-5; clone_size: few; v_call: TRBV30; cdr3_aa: CAWSGQANQPQHF; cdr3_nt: TGTGCCTGGAGTGGACAGGCTAATCAGCCCCAGCATTTT
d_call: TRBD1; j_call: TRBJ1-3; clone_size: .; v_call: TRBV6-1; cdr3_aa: CASSGGTGGNSGNTIYF; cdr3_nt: TGTGCCAGCAGTGGGGGGACAGGAGGAAACTCTGGAAACACCATATATTTT
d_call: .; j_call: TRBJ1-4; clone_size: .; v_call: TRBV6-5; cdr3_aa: CASSLGGEKLFF; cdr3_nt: TGTGCCAGTTCGTTGGGGGGTGAAAAACTGTTTTTT